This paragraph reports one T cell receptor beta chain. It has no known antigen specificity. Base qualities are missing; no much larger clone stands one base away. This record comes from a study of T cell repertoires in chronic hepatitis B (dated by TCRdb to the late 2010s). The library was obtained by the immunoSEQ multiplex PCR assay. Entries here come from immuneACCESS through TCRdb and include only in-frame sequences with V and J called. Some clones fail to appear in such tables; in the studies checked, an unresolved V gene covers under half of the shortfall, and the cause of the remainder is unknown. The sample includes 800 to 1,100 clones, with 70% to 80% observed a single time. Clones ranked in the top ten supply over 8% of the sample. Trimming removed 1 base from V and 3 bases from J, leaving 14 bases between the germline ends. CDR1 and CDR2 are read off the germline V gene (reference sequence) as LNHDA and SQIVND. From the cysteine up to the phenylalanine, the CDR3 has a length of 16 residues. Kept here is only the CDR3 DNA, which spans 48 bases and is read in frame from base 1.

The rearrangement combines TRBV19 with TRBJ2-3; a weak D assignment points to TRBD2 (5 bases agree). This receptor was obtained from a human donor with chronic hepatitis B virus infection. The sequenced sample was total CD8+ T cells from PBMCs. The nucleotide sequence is TGTGCCAGTAGTATAGGGGCCATAGAGCGGACAGATACGCAGTATTTT. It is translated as CASSIGAIERTDTQYF.